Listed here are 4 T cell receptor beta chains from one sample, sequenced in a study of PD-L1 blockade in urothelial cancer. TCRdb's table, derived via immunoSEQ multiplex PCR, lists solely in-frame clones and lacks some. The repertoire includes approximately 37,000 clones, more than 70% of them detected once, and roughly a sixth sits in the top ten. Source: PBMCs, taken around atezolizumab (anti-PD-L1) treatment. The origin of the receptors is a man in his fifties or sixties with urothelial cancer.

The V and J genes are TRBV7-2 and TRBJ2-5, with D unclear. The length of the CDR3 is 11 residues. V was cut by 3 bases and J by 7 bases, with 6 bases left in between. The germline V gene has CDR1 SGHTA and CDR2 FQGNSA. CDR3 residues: CASSFTGTQYF. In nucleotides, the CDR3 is TGTGCCAGCAGCTTTACGGGGACCCAGTACTTC.

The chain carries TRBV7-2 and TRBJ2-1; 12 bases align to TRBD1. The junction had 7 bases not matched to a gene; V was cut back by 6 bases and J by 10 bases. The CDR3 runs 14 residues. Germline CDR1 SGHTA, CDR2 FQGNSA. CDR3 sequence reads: CASRGTGGNAEQFF. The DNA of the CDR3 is TGTGCCAGCAGAGGGACAGGGGGCAACGCGGAGCAGTTCTTC.

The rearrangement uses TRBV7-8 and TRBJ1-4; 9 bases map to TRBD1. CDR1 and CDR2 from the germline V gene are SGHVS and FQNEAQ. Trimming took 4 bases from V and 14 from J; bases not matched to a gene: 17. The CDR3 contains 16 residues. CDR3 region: CASSSPMDRGRGALFF. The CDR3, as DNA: TGTGCCAGCAGCTCACCGATGGACAGGGGAAGGGGGGCCCTGTTTTTT. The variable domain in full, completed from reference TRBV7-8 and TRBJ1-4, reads GAGVSQSPRYKVAKRGQDVALRCDPISGHVSLFWYQQALGQGPEFLTYFQNEAQLDKSGLPSDRFFAERPEGSVSTLKIQRTQQEDSAVYLCASSSPMDRGRGALFFGSGTQLSVL.

The CDR3: CASSAGLARNEQFF. The DNA for the CDR3 is TGTGCCAGCAGCGCGGGACTAGCGCGCAATGAGCAGTTCTTC. V is TRBV9 and J is TRBJ2-1, with TRBD2 identical over 10 bases. This CDR3 is built from 14 residues. J gave up 6 bases and V 3 bases, and 3 bases lay outside the gene matches. The germline gives CDR1 SGDLS, CDR2 YYNGEE.